Following are 8 T cell receptor beta chains from one sample sequenced in a study of Ad26.COV2.S vaccination and SARS-CoV-2 variants (dated by TCRdb to about 2021). This specimen's treatment or condition label, per the study, means: some 20 received Ad26.COV2.S at low or high dose, single or two shots; about 5 received placebo; per-sample allocation not given. For vaccine and placebo recipients, the sequenced repertoires came from samples collected on day 63 after the first injection. The library was obtained by the immunoSEQ multiplex PCR assay. Sourced from immuneACCESS, this table was stored by TCRdb with only in-frame sequences that have V and J called. A share of the clones is absent; for the studies checked, an unresolved V gene accounts for under half, and the remainder has no known explanation. The sample profile shows about 350,000 clones; 88% of them were found once. Approximately 5.9% of the sample is held by the ten biggest clonotypes.

The source was peripheral blood, collected in a trial of Ad26.COV2.S vaccine versus placebo. Source of these receptors: a person between 18 and 60 years old who received the Ad26.COV2.S COVID-19 vaccine or a placebo.

A single count supports this clone. In DNA, the CDR3 is TGCAGCGTTGAACTAGGAGCAGAGACCCAGTACTTC. This sequence encodes CSVELGAETQYF. The gene calls are TRBV29-1 and TRBJ2-5; D not resolved. There are 12 residues in the CDR3. In germline, CDR1 is SQVTM, CDR2 ANQGSEA. V lost 2 bases to trimming and J lost 4 bases, with 8 bases between them.

This chain joins TRBV7-2 and TRBJ2-7; TRBD2 agrees at 8 bases. CDR3 size: 17 residues. J was trimmed by 0 bases and V by 2 bases; bases with no gene match: 9. CDR1 and CDR2 from the germline V gene are SGHTA and FQGNSA. Written as DNA, the CDR3 is TGTGCCAGCAGCTTAATTGCGGGAGGCCCCCTCTCCTACGAGCAGTACTTC. Protein sequence: CASSLIAGGPLSYEQYF.

This clone was seen a handful of times. The chain carries TRBV7-2 and TRBJ1-1; D is unclear. The CDR3 runs to 13 residues. The germline V gene encodes CDR1 SGHTA and CDR2 FQGNSA. The germline V and J ends were trimmed by 5 bases and 9 bases, with 16 bases remaining between them. The CDR3 DNA reads as TGTGCCAGCAGCGAGGCGGGAGCCTTTCAAGCTTTCTTT. This translates into CASSEAGAFQAFF.

The gene calls are TRBV9 and TRBJ2-1; TRBD2 aligns across 12 bases. Looked up from germline, CDR1 is SGDLS and CDR2 is YYNGEE. The CDR3 sequence is 12 residues long. With 2 bases clipped from V and 15 bases from J, the junction kept 3 bases outside the gene matches. The CDR3 DNA reads TGTGCCAGCAGCGTGACTAGCGGGGGTTTGTTCTTC. Protein: CASSVTSGGLFF. Complete variable domain (other parts from reference TRBV9 and TRBJ2-1): DSGVTQTPKHLITATGQRVTLRCSPRSGDLSVYWYQQSLDQGLQFLIQYYNGEERAKGNILERFSAQQFPDLHSELNLSSLELGDSALYFCASSVTSGGLFFGPGTRLTVL.

This clone was recorded only once. The rearrangement links TRBV4-3 to TRBJ1-5; D is possibly TRBD1 (6 bases). This CDR3 contains 15 residues. Germline V lookup: CDR1 LGHNA, CDR2 YSLEER. V lost 4 bases to trimming and J lost 1 base, with 11 bases between them. The CDR3 sequence: CASSRERGSNQPQHF. The CDR3 nucleotides read TGCGCCAGCAGCCGCGAGAGGGGGAGCAATCAGCCCCAGCATTTT.

The chain recombines TRBV27 with TRBJ2-7; possibly TRBD2 for D (5 bases). The CDR3 consists of 16 residues. The V and J ends lost 2 bases and 0 bases respectively, with 14 bases between them. Germline CDR1 and CDR2: MNHEY and SMNVEV (reference sequence). The CDR3 spells CASSLLGVQSSYEQYF. CDR3 in DNA: TGTGCCAGCAGTTTACTCGGGGTTCAGAGCTCCTACGAGCAGTACTTC.

The gene calls are TRBV11-2 and TRBJ1-6, with D perhaps TRBD1 (6 bases). Looked up from germline, CDR1 is SGHAT and CDR2 is FQNNGV. The CDR3 runs 15 residues. Trimming cost V 5 bases and J 6 bases, with 14 bases left between them. The CDR3 sequence: CASSDSGQPNSPLHF. Written as DNA, the CDR3 is TGTGCCAGCAGCGACTCAGGACAGCCTAATTCACCCCTCCACTTT.

The rearrangement uses TRBV7-9 and TRBJ2-7; no reliable D call. The CDR3 sequence is 12 residues long. Trimming shortened V by 8 bases and J by 3 bases, and 11 bases separated the two germline ends. Germline V gives CDR1 SEHNR, CDR2 FQNEAQ (reference sequence). This CDR3 is CASSWEYYEQYF. CDR3 nucleotide sequence: TGTGCCAGCTCCTGGGAATACTACGAGCAGTACTTC.